These 18 T cell receptor beta chains came from one sample sequenced in a study of shared clonotypes between healthy human individuals. Method: immunoSEQ multiplex PCR; TCRdb's copy keeps in-frame clones and lacks some. The sample yields around 200,000 clones, around 63% seen once. Input material: memory CD4+ T cells sorted from blood. Subset indicated: CD45RA-negative fraction. These receptors were obtained from a man aged 25-45 years in good health.

The chain combines TRBV10-3 with TRBJ2-3; D is uncertain. This CDR3 has 14 amino acids. V lost 3 bases and J 2 bases, leaving 9 bases between the germline ends. Germline CDR1 is ENHRY and CDR2 is SYGVKD. The CDR3 DNA is TGTGCCATCAGTGACTCAAAGAACACAGATACGCAGTATTTT. This encodes CAISDSKNTDTQYF.

The chain joins TRBV9 to TRBJ2-7, with 9 bases that match TRBD1. CDR3 length equals 13 residues. V was pared by 3 bases and J by 3 bases, with 1 base of the junction left unmatched. Germline CDR1 SGDLS, CDR2 YYNGEE. DNA for the CDR3: TGTGCCAGCAGCGCGACAGGGGGCTACGAGCAGTACTTC. This sequence encodes CASSATGGYEQYF.

The chain is built from TRBV7-9 and TRBJ1-4; D is uncertain. The CDR3 is 11 residues long. Germline lookup yields CDR1 SEHNR and CDR2 FQNEAQ (reference sequence). V was shortened by 8 bases and J by 5 bases, with 6 bases between the two germline ends. The CDR3 spells CASQQNEKLFF. CDR3 sequence (DNA): TGTGCCAGCCAACAAAATGAAAAACTGTTTTTT. Combining the CDR3 with reference TRBV7-9 and TRBJ1-4 gives the whole variable domain DTGVSQNPRHKITKRGQNVTFRCDPISEHNRLYWYRQTLGQGPEFLTYFQNEAQLEKSRLLSDRFSAERPKGSFSTLEIQRTEQGDSAMYLCASQQNEKLFFGSGTQLSVL.

V gene TRBV7-9 combines with J gene TRBJ2-1; D remains ambiguous. V lost 2 bases and J 5 bases, leaving 13 bases between the germline ends. Germline V gene lookup returns CDR1 SEHNR and CDR2 FQNEAQ (reference sequence). This CDR3 region has 15 residues. DNA for the CDR3: TGTGCCAGCAGCTTATCGACCGTCCTCAACAATGAGCAGTTCTTC. This encodes CASSLSTVLNNEQFF.

The CDR3 DNA is TGTGCCAGCTCACGAGAGATAACGGGTGCAACTAATGAAAAACTGTTTTTT. Translating it yields CASSREITGATNEKLFF. V gene TRBV18 combines with J gene TRBJ1-4, with D uncertain. Germline CDR1 and CDR2: KGHSH and LQKENI. The CDR3 consists of 17 residues. Trimming shortened V by 4 bases and J by 0 bases, and 15 bases separated the two germline ends. The full variable domain, its missing parts supplied by reference TRBV18 and TRBJ1-4, is NAGVMQNPRHLVRRRGQEARLRCSPMKGHSHVYWYRQLPEEGLKFMVYLQKENIIDESGMPKERFSAEFPKEGPSILRIQQVVRGDSAAYFCASSREITGATNEKLFFGSGTQLSVL.

The chain joins TRBV5-1 to TRBJ1-4; 7 nucleotides agree with TRBD1. The trim removed 3 bases at V and 3 bases at J, leaving 11 bases unmatched. In germline, CDR1 is SGHRS, CDR2 YFSETQ. The CDR3 extends over 17 amino acids. The DNA of the CDR3 is TGCGCCAGCAGCTCCAGGGGACAGAGGACTGCTAATGAAAAACTGTTTTTT. It translates to CASSSRGQRTANEKLFF. The whole variable domain, filled in from reference TRBV5-1 and TRBJ1-4, reads KAGVTQTPRYLIKTRGQQVTLSCSPISGHRSVSWYQQTPGQGLQFLFEYFSETQRNKGNFPGRFSGRQFSNSRSEMNVSTLELGDSALYLCASSSRGQRTANEKLFFGSGTQLSVL.

The chain links TRBV9 to TRBJ2-5; TRBD1 is a possible D gene (5 bases). CDR3 length: 14 amino acids. Germline assignment: CDR1 SGDLS and CDR2 YYNGEE. V was pared by 4 bases and J by 5 bases, with 15 bases between. CDR3 in amino acids: CASSPYIHRETQYF. In DNA form, the CDR3 reads TGTGCCAGCAGCCCATACATCCACAGGGAGACCCAGTACTTC.

This chain connects TRBV18 to TRBJ1-2; D is unclear. The germline gives CDR1 KGHSH, CDR2 LQKENI. The CDR3 covers 14 residues. Trimming left V 1 base short and J 1 base short, with 7 bases between. The CDR3 loop is CASSPQQSNYGYTF. The DNA for the CDR3 is TGTGCCAGCTCACCACAACAGAGTAACTATGGCTACACCTTC.

The chain has TRBV11-2 and TRBJ1-1; no reliable D call. V lost 4 bases and J lost 3, with 9 bases in between. The CDR3 contains 13 residues. The germline CDR1 and CDR2 sequences are SGHAT and FQNNGV. CDR3 coding DNA: TGTGCCAGCAGCTATGAGGGAGACACTGAAGCTTTCTTT. It encodes CASSYEGDTEAFF.

V gene TRBV7-8 combines with J gene TRBJ2-5; D remains unclear. This CDR3 is 14 amino acids long. Trimming took off 3 bases at V and 6 bases at J, with 14 bases between the two ends. Germline V lookup: CDR1 SGHVS, CDR2 FQNEAQ. CDR3 nucleotides: TGTGCCAGCAGCTTGGGAAACTACGAGAAGACCCAGTACTTC. This encodes CASSLGNYEKTQYF.

The V gene is TRBV11-2, the J gene TRBJ2-7; D unresolved. Germline loops: CDR1 SGHAT, CDR2 FQNNGV. The CDR3 is 15 amino acids. Trimming stripped 0 bases from V and 4 bases from J, with 13 bases between. The DNA of the CDR3 is TGTGCCAGCAGCTTAGATCGTGGCAATATATACGAGCAGTACTTC. Encoded protein: CASSLDRGNIYEQYF.

This clone was counted only a few times. Compared with germline, one end of the junction differs, possibly owing to a read error. The chain joins TRBV7-7 to TRBJ1-5, with no clear D. The CDR3 extends over 13 amino acids. CDR1 and CDR2 (germline): SSHAT, FNYEAQ (reference sequence). CDR3 region: CASSPLLGQPQHF. The CDR3 DNA follows: TGTGCTAGCAGCCCACTCCTCGGACAGCCCCAGCATTTT.

The table lists this clone with a few counts. V is TRBV6-5 and J is TRBJ2-7; weak D call: TRBD2 (5 bases). CDR3 length: 12 residues. Trimming removed 2 bases at V and 9 bases at J, with 11 bases between. Germline assignment: CDR1 MNHEY and CDR2 SVGAGI. The CDR3 nucleotides read TGTGCCAGCAGTTACAACGGAGGAGGGCAGTACTTC. It translates to CASSYNGGGQYF.

This sequence joins TRBV5-6 and TRBJ2-1, with TRBD2 matching 7 bases. The CDR3 totals 16 residues. The V gene's germline CDR1 is SGHDT and CDR2 YYEEEE. V lost 4 bases, J lost 3 bases, and 10 bases stayed unmatched. The CDR3 DNA sequence: TGTGCCAGCAGCCGCTTGCTGGCTAGCGGCTACAATGAGCAGTTCTTC. It encodes CASSRLLASGYNEQFF. The full variable domain, completed using reference TRBV5-6 and TRBJ2-1, is DAGVTQSPTHLIKTRGQQVTLRCSPKSGHDTVSWYQQALGQGPQFIFQYYEEEERQRGNFPDRFSGHQFPNYSSELNVNALLLGDSALYLCASSRLLASGYNEQFFGPGTRLTVL.

V is TRBV28 and J is TRBJ2-7; weak D call: TRBD1 (6 bases). The CDR3 totals 15 residues. V lost 6 bases and J 0 bases, leaving 15 bases between the germline ends. Germline CDR1 and CDR2: MDHEN and SYDVKM. CDR3 residues: CASRPPDSFSYEQYF. CDR3 nucleotides: TGTGCCAGCAGACCCCCGGACAGTTTCTCCTACGAGCAGTACTTC.

This clone appeared once. The chain links TRBV7-2 to TRBJ1-5; the D gene is possibly TRBD1 (5 bases). V was trimmed by 8 bases and J by 2 bases, leaving 10 bases between them. CDR3 size: 13 residues. Looked up from germline, CDR1 is SGHTA and CDR2 is FQGNSA. Here the CDR3 reads CASSQGGNQPQHF. The CDR3, as DNA: TGTGCCAGCTCTCAGGGAGGCAATCAGCCCCAGCATTTT.

The chain links TRBV28 to TRBJ1-5; perhaps TRBD1 as D (5 bases). Germline V CDR1 and CDR2: MDHEN, SYDVKM. Trimming left V 3 bases short and J 5 bases short, with 14 bases between. The CDR3 runs 15 residues. This chain's CDR3 is CASSFGGGPHQPQHF. In nucleotides, the CDR3 is TGTGCCAGCAGTTTCGGGGGAGGACCCCATCAGCCCCAGCATTTT. The complete variable domain, with remaining parts taken from reference TRBV28 and TRBJ1-5, reads DVKVTQSSRYLVKRTGEKVFLECVQDMDHENMFWYRQDPGLGLRLIYFSYDVKMKEKGDIPEGYSVSREKKERFSLILESASTNQTSMYLCASSFGGGPHQPQHFGDGTRLSIL.

The chain employs TRBV11-3 and TRBJ2-7; no reliable D call. CDR1 SGHNT and CDR2 YENEEA come from the germline V gene. The CDR3 has 12 amino acids. The ends were cut back, 5 bases at V and 7 bases at J, with 12 bases in the middle. The CDR3 protein is CASSLTAGEQYF. CDR3 in DNA: TGTGCCAGCAGCCTTACCGCTGGGGAGCAGTACTTC.